The 7 T cell receptor beta chains below all came from one sample that was sequenced in a study of OX40 agonist ivuxolimab in advanced cancers. Measured with immunoSEQ multiplex PCR; TCRdb has only the in-frame clones, and not every one. The table lists tens of thousands of clones, 86% of them singletons. The sequencing used CD4+ or CD8+ T cells sorted from blood, collected in a trial of the OX40 agonist ivuxolimab. These receptor sequences come from an adult with an advanced solid tumor such as melanoma, head and neck, liver or kidney cancer.

The chain combines TRBV28 with TRBJ2-1, with 7 nucleotides matching TRBD1. This CDR3 has 12 residues. Germline-derived CDR1 and CDR2 are MDHEN and SYDVKM. The ends lost 7 bases at V and 7 bases at J; junction bases unmatched: 4. The CDR3, as DNA: TGTGCCAGCAAGACAGGGTTGAATGAGCAGTTCTTC. Encoded protein: CASKTGLNEQFF.

CDR3 sequence (DNA): TGTGCCAGCAGTTACGACAGGATAACCATCGGGGCTTTCTTT. Translated: CASSYDRITIGAFF. The J gene is TRBJ1-1, the V gene TRBV6-5; D is possibly TRBD1 (6 bases). V lost 2 bases and J lost 11, with 18 bases in between. This CDR3 has 14 amino acids. Germline CDR1 MNHEY, CDR2 SVGAGI.

The rearrangement uses TRBV4-1 and TRBJ2-3; D might be TRBD2 (6 bases). This CDR3 is 14 amino acids long. V gave up 4 bases and J gave up 0 bases, with 8 bases separating them. Germline V gene data show CDR1 as MGHRA and CDR2 as YSYEKL. This CDR3 reads CASSRGISTDTQYF. CDR3 sequence (DNA): TGCGCCAGCAGCCGCGGGATTAGCACAGATACGCAGTATTTT.

The chain links TRBV10-3 to TRBJ2-1, with 7 positions matching TRBD2. V shed 0 bases, J shed 7 bases, and the junction held 15 bases outside the gene matches. Germline V gene lookup returns CDR1 ENHRY and CDR2 SYGVKD. This CDR3 has 18 amino acids. This CDR3 is CAISESPGKSGMGNEQFF. The CDR3 coding sequence is TGTGCCATCAGTGAGTCCCCTGGGAAGAGCGGGATGGGAAATGAGCAGTTCTTC.

The V and J genes are TRBV5-4 and TRBJ2-5; 7 positions match TRBD2. Germline trimming cut 7 bases from V and 4 bases from J; bases unmatched to any gene: 7. The CDR3 totals 13 residues. Germline V CDR1 and CDR2: SGHNT, YYREEE (reference sequence). As DNA, the CDR3 is TGTGCCAGCGGTACCGGGAGGTCAGAGACCCAGTACTTC. This sequence encodes CASGTGRSETQYF.

This clone was counted once. This chain joins TRBV10-3 and TRBJ2-3, with D possibly TRBD2 on 5 matching bases. The V and J ends lost 6 bases and 0 bases respectively, with 13 bases between them. The CDR3 has 15 residues. The V gene's germline CDR1 is ENHRY and CDR2 SYGVKD. The CDR3 DNA is TGTGCCATCAGCCAGAGGGAACCTAGCACAGATACGCAGTATTTT. Protein sequence: CAISQREPSTDTQYF.

The V and J genes are TRBV30 and TRBJ1-5; tentatively, D is TRBD1 (5 bases). Trimming took off 5 bases at V and 2 bases at J, with 10 bases between the two ends. Germline V gene lookup returns CDR1 GTSNPN and CDR2 SVGIG (reference sequence). CDR3 size: 13 residues. This CDR3 is CAWGAGGNQPQHF. CDR3 nucleotides: TGTGCCTGGGGGGCCGGGGGCAATCAGCCCCAGCATTTT.